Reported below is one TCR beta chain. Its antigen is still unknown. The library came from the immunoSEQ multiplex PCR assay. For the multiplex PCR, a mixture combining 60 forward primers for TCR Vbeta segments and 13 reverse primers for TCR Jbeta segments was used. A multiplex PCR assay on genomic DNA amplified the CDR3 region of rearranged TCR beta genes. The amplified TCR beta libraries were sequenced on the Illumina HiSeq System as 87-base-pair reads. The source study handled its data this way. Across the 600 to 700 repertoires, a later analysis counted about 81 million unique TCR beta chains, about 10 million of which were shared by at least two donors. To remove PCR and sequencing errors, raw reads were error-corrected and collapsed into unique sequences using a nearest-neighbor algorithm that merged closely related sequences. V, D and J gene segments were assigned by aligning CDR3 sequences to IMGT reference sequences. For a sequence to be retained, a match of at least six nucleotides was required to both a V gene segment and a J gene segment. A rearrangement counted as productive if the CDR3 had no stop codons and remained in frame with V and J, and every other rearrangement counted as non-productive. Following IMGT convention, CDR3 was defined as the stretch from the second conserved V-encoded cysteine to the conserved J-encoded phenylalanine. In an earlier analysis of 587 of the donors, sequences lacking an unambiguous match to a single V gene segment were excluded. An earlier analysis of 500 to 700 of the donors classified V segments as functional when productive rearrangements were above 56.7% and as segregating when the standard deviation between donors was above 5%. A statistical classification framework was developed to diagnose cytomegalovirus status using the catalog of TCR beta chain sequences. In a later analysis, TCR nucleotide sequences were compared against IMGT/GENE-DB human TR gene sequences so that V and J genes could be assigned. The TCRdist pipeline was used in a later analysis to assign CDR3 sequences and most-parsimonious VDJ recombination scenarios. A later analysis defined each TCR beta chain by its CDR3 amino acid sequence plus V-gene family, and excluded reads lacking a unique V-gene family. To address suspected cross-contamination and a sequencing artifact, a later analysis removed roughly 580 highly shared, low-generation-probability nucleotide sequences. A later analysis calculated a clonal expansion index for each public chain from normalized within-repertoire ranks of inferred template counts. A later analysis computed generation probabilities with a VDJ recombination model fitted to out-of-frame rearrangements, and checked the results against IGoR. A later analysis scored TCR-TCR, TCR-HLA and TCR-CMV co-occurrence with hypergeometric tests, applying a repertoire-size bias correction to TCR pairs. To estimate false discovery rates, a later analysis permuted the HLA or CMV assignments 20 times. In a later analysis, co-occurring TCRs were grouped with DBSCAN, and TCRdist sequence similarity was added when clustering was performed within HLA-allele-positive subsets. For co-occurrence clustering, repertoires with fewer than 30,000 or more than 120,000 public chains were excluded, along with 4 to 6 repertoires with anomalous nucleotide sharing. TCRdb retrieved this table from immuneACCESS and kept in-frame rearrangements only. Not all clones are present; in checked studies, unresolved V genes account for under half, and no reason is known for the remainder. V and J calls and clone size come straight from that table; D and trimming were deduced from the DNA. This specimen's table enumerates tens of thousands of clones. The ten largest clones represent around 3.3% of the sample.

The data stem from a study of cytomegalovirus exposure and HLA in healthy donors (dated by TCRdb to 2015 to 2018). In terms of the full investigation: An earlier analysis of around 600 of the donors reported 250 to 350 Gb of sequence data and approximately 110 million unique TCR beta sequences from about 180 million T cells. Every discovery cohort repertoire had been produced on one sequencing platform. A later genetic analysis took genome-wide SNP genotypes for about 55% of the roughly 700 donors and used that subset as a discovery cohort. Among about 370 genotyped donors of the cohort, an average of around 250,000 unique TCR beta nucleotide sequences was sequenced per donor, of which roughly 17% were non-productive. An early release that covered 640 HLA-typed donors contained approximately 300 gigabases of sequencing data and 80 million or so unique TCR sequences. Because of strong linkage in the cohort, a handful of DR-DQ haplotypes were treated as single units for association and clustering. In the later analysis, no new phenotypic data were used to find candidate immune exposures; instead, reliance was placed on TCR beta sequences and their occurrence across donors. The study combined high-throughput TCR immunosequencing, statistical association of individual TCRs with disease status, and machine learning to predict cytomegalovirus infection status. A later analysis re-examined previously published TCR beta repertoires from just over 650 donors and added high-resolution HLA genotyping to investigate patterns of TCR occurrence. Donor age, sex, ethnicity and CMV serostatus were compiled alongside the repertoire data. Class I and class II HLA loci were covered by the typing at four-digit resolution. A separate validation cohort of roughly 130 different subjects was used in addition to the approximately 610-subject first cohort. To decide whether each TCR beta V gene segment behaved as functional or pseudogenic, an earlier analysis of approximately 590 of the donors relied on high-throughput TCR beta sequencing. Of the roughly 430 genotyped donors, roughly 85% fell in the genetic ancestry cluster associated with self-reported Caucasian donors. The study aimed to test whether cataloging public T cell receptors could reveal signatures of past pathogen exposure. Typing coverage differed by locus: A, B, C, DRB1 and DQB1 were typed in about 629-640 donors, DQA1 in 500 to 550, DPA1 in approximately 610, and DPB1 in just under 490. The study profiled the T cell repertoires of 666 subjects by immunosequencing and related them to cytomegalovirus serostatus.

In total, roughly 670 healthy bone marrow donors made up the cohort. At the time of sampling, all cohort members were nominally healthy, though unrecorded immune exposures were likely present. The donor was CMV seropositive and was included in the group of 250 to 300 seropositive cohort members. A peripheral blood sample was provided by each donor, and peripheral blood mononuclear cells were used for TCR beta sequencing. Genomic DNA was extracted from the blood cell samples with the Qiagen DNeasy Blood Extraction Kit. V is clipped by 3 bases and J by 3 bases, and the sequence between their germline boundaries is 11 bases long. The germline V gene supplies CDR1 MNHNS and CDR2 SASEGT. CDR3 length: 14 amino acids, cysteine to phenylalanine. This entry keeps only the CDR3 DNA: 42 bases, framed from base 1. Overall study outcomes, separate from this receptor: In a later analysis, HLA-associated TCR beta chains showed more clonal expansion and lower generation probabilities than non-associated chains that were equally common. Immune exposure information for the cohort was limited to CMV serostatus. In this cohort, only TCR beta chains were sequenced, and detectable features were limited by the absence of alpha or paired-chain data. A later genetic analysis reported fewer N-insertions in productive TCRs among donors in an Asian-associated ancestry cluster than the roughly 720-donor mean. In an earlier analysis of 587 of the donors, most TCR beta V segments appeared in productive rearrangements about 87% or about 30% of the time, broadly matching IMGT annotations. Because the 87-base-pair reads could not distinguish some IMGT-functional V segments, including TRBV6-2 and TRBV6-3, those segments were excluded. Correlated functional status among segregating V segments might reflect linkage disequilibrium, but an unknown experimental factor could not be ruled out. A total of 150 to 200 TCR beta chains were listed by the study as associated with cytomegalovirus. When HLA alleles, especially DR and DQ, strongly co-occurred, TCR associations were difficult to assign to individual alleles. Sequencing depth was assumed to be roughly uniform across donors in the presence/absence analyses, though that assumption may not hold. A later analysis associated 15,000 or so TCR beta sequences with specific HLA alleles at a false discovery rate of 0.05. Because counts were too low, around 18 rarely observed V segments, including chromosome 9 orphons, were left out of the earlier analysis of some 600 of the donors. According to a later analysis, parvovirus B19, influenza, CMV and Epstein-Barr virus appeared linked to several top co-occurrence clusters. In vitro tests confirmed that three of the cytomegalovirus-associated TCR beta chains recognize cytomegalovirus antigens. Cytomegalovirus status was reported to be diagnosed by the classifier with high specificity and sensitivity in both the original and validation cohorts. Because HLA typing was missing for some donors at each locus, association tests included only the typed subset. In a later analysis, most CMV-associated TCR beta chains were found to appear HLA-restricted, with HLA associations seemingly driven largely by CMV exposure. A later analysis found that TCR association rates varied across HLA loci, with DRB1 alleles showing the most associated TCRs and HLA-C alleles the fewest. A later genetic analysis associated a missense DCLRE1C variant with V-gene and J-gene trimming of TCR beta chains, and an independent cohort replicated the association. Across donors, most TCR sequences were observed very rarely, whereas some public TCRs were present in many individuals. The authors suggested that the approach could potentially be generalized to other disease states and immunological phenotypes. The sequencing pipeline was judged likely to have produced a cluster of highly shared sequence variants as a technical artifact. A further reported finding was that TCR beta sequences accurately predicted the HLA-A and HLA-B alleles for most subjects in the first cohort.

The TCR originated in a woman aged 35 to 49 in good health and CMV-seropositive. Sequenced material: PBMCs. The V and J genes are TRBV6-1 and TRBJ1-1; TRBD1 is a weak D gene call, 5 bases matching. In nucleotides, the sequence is TGTGCCAGCAGTGAGCAGGGCGAGTACACTGAAGCTTTCTTT. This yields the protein CASSEQGEYTEAFF.